The 28 T cell receptor beta chains below come from one sample, sequenced in a study of OX40 agonist ivuxolimab in advanced cancers. Profiling relied on immunoSEQ multiplex PCR, and the TCRdb table lists in-frame clones only, not all of them. The sample holds about 55,000 clones; around nine tenths are singletons and the top ten take roughly 7%. The sequenced sample was CD4+ or CD8+ T cells sorted from blood, obtained in a trial of the OX40 agonist ivuxolimab. These receptors all stem from an adult with an advanced solid tumor such as melanoma, head and neck, liver or kidney cancer.

This clone has only one observation. The chain combines TRBV18 with TRBJ1-4; TRBD1 agrees at 9 bases. V lost 2 bases to trimming and J lost 4 bases; unmatched junction nucleotides: 5. The CDR3 totals 16 residues. Germline V lookup: CDR1 KGHSH, CDR2 LQKENI. CDR3 sequence: CASSPEQGAINEKLFF. The CDR3 coding sequence is TGTGCCAGCTCACCAGAACAGGGGGCAATTAATGAAAAACTGTTTTTT.

The chain joins TRBV4-2 to TRBJ2-2; TRBD2 aligns across 13 bases. Germline CDR1 LGHNA, CDR2 YNFKEQ. CDR3 length equals 18 residues. The junction had 6 bases not matched to a gene; V was cut back by 0 bases and J by 5 bases. CDR3 DNA: TGTGCCAGCAGCCAAGAAGGGACTAGCGGGACCGGGACCGGGGAGCTGTTTTTT. It codes for CASSQEGTSGTGTGELFF.

The chain joins TRBV5-1 to TRBJ1-4, with 9 bases that match TRBD1. Trimming took 6 bases from V and 0 from J; bases not matched to a gene: 3. CDR1 is SGHRS, CDR2 YFSETQ, per germline. The CDR3 is made up of 15 amino acids. The CDR3 loop is CASTGQGATNEKLFF. The CDR3, as DNA: TGCGCCAGCACGGGACAGGGTGCAACTAATGAAAAACTGTTTTTT.

J is TRBJ2-5 and V is TRBV6-1; 11 bases are shared with TRBD1. CDR3 length: 15 amino acids. Trimming removed 3 bases from V and 5 bases from J; junction bases left unmatched: 5. The germline V gene encodes CDR1 MNHNS and CDR2 SASEGT. The CDR3 spells CASSEGGTGGETQYF. DNA of the CDR3: TGTGCCAGCAGTGAGGGCGGGACAGGGGGGGAGACCCAGTACTTC.

This clone showed up just once. The J gene is TRBJ1-1, the V gene TRBV27; the match to TRBD1 covers 9 bases. The CDR3 contains 15 residues. Per the germline V gene, CDR1 is MNHEY and CDR2 is SMNVEV (reference sequence). V dropped 7 bases and J dropped 1; count of bases not matched to a gene: 7. CDR3 nucleotides: TGTGCCAGCATGAACAGGGGGCTTTGGAACACTGAAGCTTTCTTT. Translating gives CASMNRGLWNTEAFF.

The chain recombines TRBV28 with TRBJ2-1, with D possibly being TRBD1 (5 bases). Looked up from germline, CDR1 is MDHEN and CDR2 is SYDVKM. The CDR3 loop spans 13 amino acids. V lost 2 bases, J lost 9 bases, and 11 bases lay in between. CDR3 DNA: TGTGCCAGCAGTTTACCCCTTAGGGGTGAGCAGTTCTTC. Protein product: CASSLPLRGEQFF.

The rearrangement uses TRBV27 and TRBJ2-2; 9 bases fit TRBD1. This CDR3 spans 14 amino acids. Per the germline V gene, CDR1 is MNHEY and CDR2 is SMNVEV (reference sequence). After removal of 2 bases from V and 6 bases from J, the junction contained 1 base not matched to a gene. The CDR3 DNA reads TGTGCCAGCAGTTTACGGACAGGGGCCGGGGAGCTGTTTTTT. This codes for CASSLRTGAGELFF.

The sample holds a few counts of this clone. The rearrangement links TRBV6-4 to TRBJ2-3; D possibly corresponds to TRBD2 (6 bases). V was shortened by 6 bases and J by 0 bases, with 10 bases between the two germline ends. The CDR3 loop spans 14 amino acids. Germline lookup yields CDR1 MRHNA and CDR2 SNTAGT. The chain's CDR3 is CASRGDSSTDTQYF. The CDR3 DNA reads TGTGCCAGCAGAGGGGACTCTAGCACAGATACGCAGTATTTT.

The chain links TRBV27 to TRBJ2-1; D perhaps matches TRBD2 (5 bases). CDR1 and CDR2 (germline): MNHEY, SMNVEV (reference sequence). V lost 1 base, J lost 0 bases, and 13 bases lay in between. The CDR3 extends over 17 amino acids. CDR3 DNA sequence: TGTGCCAGCAGTTTATTCGGCGGAGGTAGCTCCTACAATGAGCAGTTCTTC. Encoded protein: CASSLFGGGSSYNEQFF.

CDR3 coding DNA: TGTGCCACCAGGGGTGAGGGGGGCACAGATACGCAGTATTTT. Its protein product is CATRGEGGTDTQYF. The rearrangement links TRBV15 to TRBJ2-3; tentative D call: TRBD1 (6 bases). V was cut by 6 bases and J by 1 base, with 11 bases left in between. The CDR3 is 14 amino acids. The germline V gene has CDR1 LNHNV and CDR2 YYDKDF (reference sequence).

V and J are TRBV6-6 and TRBJ1-3; D is undetermined. V lost 2 bases, J lost 2 bases, and 1 base lay in between. This CDR3 is built from 12 residues. Germline V gene lookup returns CDR1 MNHNY and CDR2 SVGAGI (reference sequence). CDR3 loop: CASSYTGNTIYF. CDR3 nucleotides: TGTGCCAGCAGTTACACTGGAAACACCATATATTTT.

This clone was detected a few times. The chain has TRBV5-1 and TRBJ2-7; D gene uncertain. Germline V gene data show CDR1 as SGHRS and CDR2 as YFSETQ. The CDR3 has 14 amino acids. Trimming shortened V by 0 bases and J by 2 bases, and 9 bases separated the two germline ends. The CDR3 region has the DNA TGCGCCAGCAGCTTGGCAGAAGGGCCCTACGAGCAGTACTTC. Translated, it gives CASSLAEGPYEQYF.

The chain uses TRBV30 and TRBJ1-2; D is uncertain. Per the germline V gene, CDR1 is GTSNPN and CDR2 is SVGIG (reference sequence). Trimming shortened V by 2 bases and J by 4 bases, and 8 bases separated the two germline ends. The CDR3 has 12 amino acids. Written as DNA, the CDR3 is TGTGCCTGGAGTCCGGTCCCCTATGGCTACACCTTC. This gives the protein CAWSPVPYGYTF.

This clone appeared once. The genes are TRBV10-1 and TRBJ2-3; no reliable D call. The germline V and J ends were trimmed by 0 bases and 4 bases, with 8 bases remaining between them. The germline CDR1 and CDR2 sequences are WNHNN and SYGVQD (reference sequence). This CDR3 has 14 residues. CDR3 sequence reads: CASSESLVSDTQYF. The CDR3, as DNA: TGCGCCAGCAGTGAGTCCTTAGTTTCAGATACGCAGTATTTT.

The rearrangement uses TRBV6-1 and TRBJ1-3, with unresolved D. Trimming took 3 bases from V and 0 from J, leaving 12 bases between them. Germline CDR1 is MNHNS and CDR2 is SASEGT. The CDR3 runs 16 residues. The CDR3 nucleotides read TGTGCCAGCAGTGAGGCCCCACCGAGCTCTGGAAACACCATATATTTT. Translating it yields CASSEAPPSSGNTIYF.

The chain links TRBV7-8 to TRBJ2-7; no definite D call. Germline loops: CDR1 SGHVS, CDR2 FQNEAQ. The CDR3 has 11 amino acids. The V and J ends lost 1 base and 6 bases respectively, with 4 bases between them. CDR3 sequence (DNA): TGTGCCAGCAGCTTAGTCTCCGAGCAGTACTTC. It is translated as CASSLVSEQYF.

The chain couples TRBV6-1 to TRBJ2-7, with TRBD1 matching 7 bases. V trimming: 5 bases; J trimming: 1 base; junction bases outside the gene matches: 5. Germline V gives CDR1 MNHNS, CDR2 SASEGT. This CDR3 contains 14 residues. The CDR3 nucleotides read TGTGCCAGCAGTTTACAGGGGCCGTCCTACGAGCAGTACTTC. This encodes CASSLQGPSYEQYF.

The chain joins TRBV6-5 to TRBJ2-2; TRBD1 matches at 9 bases. Trimming cost V 9 bases and J 0 bases; bases outside gene matches: 2. CDR1 is MNHEY, CDR2 SVGAGI, per germline. CDR3 length equals 14 residues. The CDR3 DNA follows: TGTGCCAGGTACAGGGGGCCGAACACCGGGGAGCTGTTTTTT. Translated, it gives CARYRGPNTGELFF.

The rearrangement uses TRBV6-5 and TRBJ1-2; 7 bases line up with TRBD1. CDR3 length equals 13 residues. Looked up from germline, CDR1 is MNHEY and CDR2 is SVGAGI. The V segment lost 9 bases and the J segment 5 bases; nucleotides outside the gene matches: 9. The CDR3, as DNA: TGTGCCAGTGGCCTTCAGGGGGGGTATGGCTACACCTTC. Its translation is CASGLQGGYGYTF.

This clone occurred a few times. The rearrangement links TRBV10-3 to TRBJ2-3; 7 bases line up with TRBD1. CDR1 is ENHRY, CDR2 SYGVKD, per germline. V trimming: 10 bases; J trimming: 2 bases; junction bases outside the gene matches: 3. The CDR3 totals 12 residues. In DNA, the CDR3 is TGTGCCACCGGACAGGACACAGATACGCAGTATTTT. Encoded protein: CATGQDTDTQYF.

This chain uses TRBV30 with TRBJ1-4; no firm D call. Germline V lookup: CDR1 GTSNPN, CDR2 SVGIG (reference sequence). V was cut by 1 base and J by 7 bases, with 7 bases left in between. The CDR3 is 12 amino acids. In DNA, the CDR3 is TGTGCCTGGAGTGCCCTCCCTGAAAAACTGTTTTTT. It specifies CAWSALPEKLFF.

This chain connects TRBV7-3 to TRBJ1-2, with TRBD1 identical over 7 bases. Germline V CDR1 and CDR2: SGHTA, FQGTGA. CDR3 length equals 15 residues. V was clipped by 1 base and J by 1 base; unmatched bases: 3. The CDR3 nucleotides read TGTGCCAGCAGCTTAAGCGGGACAGATAACTATGGCTACACCTTC. Amino acid sequence: CASSLSGTDNYGYTF.

The chain has TRBV7-8 and TRBJ2-2; TRBD2 aligns across 10 bases. The junction had 3 bases not matched to a gene; V was cut back by 1 base and J by 4 bases. CDR3 size: 16 residues. Germline CDR1 and CDR2: SGHVS and FQNEAQ. The chain's CDR3 is CASSLVSGGTTGELFF. The CDR3 DNA follows: TGTGCCAGCAGCTTAGTTAGCGGGGGGACCACCGGGGAGCTGTTTTTT.

The chain has TRBV19 and TRBJ2-2; 7 nucleotides align to TRBD2. CDR1 is LNHDA, CDR2 SQIVND, per germline (reference sequence). CDR3 length equals 14 residues. Trimming cost V 3 bases and J 8 bases; bases outside gene matches: 6. The DNA for the CDR3 is TGTGCCAGTAGTATTAAGCGGGGTCAGGGGGAGCTGTTTTTT. As protein: CASSIKRGQGELFF.

The V gene is TRBV30, the J gene TRBJ2-3, with D unclear. Germline assignment: CDR1 GTSNPN and CDR2 SVGIG (reference sequence). V gave up 3 bases and J gave up 2 bases, with 15 bases separating them. This CDR3 has 15 residues. The CDR3 reads CAWRPDPLITDTQYF. CDR3 DNA sequence: TGTGCCTGGAGACCCGACCCACTCATCACAGATACGCAGTATTTT.

The rearrangement uses TRBV28 and TRBJ2-1; tentatively, D is TRBD1 (7 bases). V lost 8 bases, J lost 9 bases, and 23 bases lay in between. The length of the CDR3 is 15 residues. CDR1 and CDR2 (germline): MDHEN, SYDVKM. The CDR3 region is CASSLWAGGWSEQFF. The CDR3 nucleotides read TGTGCCAGCTCCCTATGGGCAGGGGGGTGGAGTGAGCAGTTCTTC. Full variable domain (outside the CDR3, taken from reference TRBV28 and TRBJ2-1): DVKVTQSSRYLVKRTGEKVFLECVQDMDHENMFWYRQDPGLGLRLIYFSYDVKMKEKGDIPEGYSVSREKKERFSLILESASTNQTSMYLCASSLWAGGWSEQFFGPGTRLTVL.

This clone ranks as medium-sized. The rearrangement uses TRBV27 and TRBJ2-2; D unresolved. The germline V gene encodes CDR1 MNHEY and CDR2 SMNVEV (reference sequence). Deletions cut 2 bases from V and 7 bases from J, with 8 bases between. The CDR3 contains 13 residues. CDR3 coding DNA: TGTGCCAGCAGTTTAGGTGTTTTCGGGGAGCTGTTTTTT. This gives the protein CASSLGVFGELFF.

The chain links TRBV19 to TRBJ2-1; no clear D gene. CDR1 LNHDA and CDR2 SQIVND come from the germline V gene (reference sequence). This CDR3 is 13 amino acids long. V shed 3 bases and J shed 8 bases, with 11 bases lying between them. The CDR3 here is CASSIRVPHEQFF. The CDR3 nucleotides read TGTGCCAGTAGTATTAGGGTCCCCCATGAGCAGTTCTTC.